A selection of T cell receptor beta chains follows, all from one sample in a study of T cells after yellow fever vaccination. MiXCR, run by TCRdb on the 5' RACE reads, gives a single entry per CDR3 protein. Of around 590,000 distinct CDR3 sequences listed, over 9% are singletons. Sequencing used PBMCs, obtained on the day of the yellow fever booster vaccination. The receptors derive from a young man who received the YFV17D yellow fever vaccine. Both conserved end residues are part of each CDR3. The order of the fields is clone size, J gene, V gene, D gene, CDR3 DNA, CDR3 protein. The D gene is left open where the match is weak. Clone size is given for some rows only: seen once, a few or many times, or a class if the clone is expanded.

clone_size: NA; j_call: TRBJ2-5; v_call: TRBV7-6; d_call: NA; cdr3_nt: TGTGCCAGCAGCTTAGAGTGGGACGAAGAGACCCAGTACTTC; cdr3_aa: CASSLEWDEETQYF
clone_size: NA; j_call: TRBJ2-2; v_call: TRBV6-2/TRBV6-3; d_call: TRBD2; cdr3_nt: TGTGCCAGCAGTGCCTCGAGTTTACTTAGCGGGCTGAACACCGGGGAGCTGTTTTTT; cdr3_aa: CASSASSLLSGLNTGELFF
clone_size: many; j_call: TRBJ2-1; v_call: TRBV5-1; d_call: TRBD2; cdr3_nt: TGTGCCAGCAGCCGGACTAGCGGGAGCAATGAGCAGTTCTTC; cdr3_aa: CASSRTSGSNEQFF
clone_size: NA; j_call: TRBJ1-5; v_call: TRBV20-1; d_call: NA; cdr3_nt: TGCAGTGCTTCTCGCCCCCAGCATTTT; cdr3_aa: CSASRPQHF
clone_size: few; j_call: TRBJ2-5; v_call: TRBV7-2; d_call: NA; cdr3_nt: TGTGCCAGCCACGGAAGGGTTGAGGAGACCCAGTACTTC; cdr3_aa: CASHGRVEETQYF
clone_size: few; j_call: TRBJ2-3; v_call: TRBV24-1; d_call: NA; cdr3_nt: TGTGCCACCAGTGATCCCGGGACCGATAACACAGATACGCAGTATTTT; cdr3_aa: CATSDPGTDNTDTQYF
clone_size: NA; j_call: TRBJ1-2; v_call: TRBV5-4; d_call: NA; cdr3_nt: TGTGCCAGCAGCTCCCGGACAGTCCCCTATGGCTACACCTTC; cdr3_aa: CASSSRTVPYGYTF
clone_size: NA; j_call: TRBJ1-4; v_call: TRBV12-3/TRBV12-4; d_call: NA; cdr3_nt: TGTGCCAGCAGCAACTATCAGGAAAAACTGTTTTTT; cdr3_aa: CASSNYQEKLFF
clone_size: few; j_call: TRBJ2-1; v_call: TRBV6-2/TRBV6-3; d_call: NA; cdr3_nt: TGTGCCATCCGGCAGGACTCCTACAATGAGCAGTTCTTC; cdr3_aa: CAIRQDSYNEQFF
clone_size: few; j_call: TRBJ2-7; v_call: TRBV18; d_call: NA; cdr3_nt: TGTGCCAGCTCACCGGGTACAGGCGAGCAGTACTTC; cdr3_aa: CASSPGTGEQYF
clone_size: NA; j_call: TRBJ2-1; v_call: TRBV7-2; d_call: NA; cdr3_nt: TGTGCCAGCAGCTACGGACAGAATGAGCAGTTCTTC; cdr3_aa: CASSYGQNEQFF
clone_size: NA; j_call: TRBJ1-2; v_call: TRBV27; d_call: TRBD1; cdr3_nt: TGTGCCAGCAGTTTTAGGGGACAGGGGTTAATGAACTATGGCTACACCTTC; cdr3_aa: CASSFRGQGLMNYGYTF
clone_size: NA; j_call: TRBJ1-5; v_call: TRBV27; d_call: TRBD1; cdr3_nt: TGTGCCAGTTGGACAGGGGGCGATCAGCCCCAGCATTTT; cdr3_aa: CASWTGGDQPQHF